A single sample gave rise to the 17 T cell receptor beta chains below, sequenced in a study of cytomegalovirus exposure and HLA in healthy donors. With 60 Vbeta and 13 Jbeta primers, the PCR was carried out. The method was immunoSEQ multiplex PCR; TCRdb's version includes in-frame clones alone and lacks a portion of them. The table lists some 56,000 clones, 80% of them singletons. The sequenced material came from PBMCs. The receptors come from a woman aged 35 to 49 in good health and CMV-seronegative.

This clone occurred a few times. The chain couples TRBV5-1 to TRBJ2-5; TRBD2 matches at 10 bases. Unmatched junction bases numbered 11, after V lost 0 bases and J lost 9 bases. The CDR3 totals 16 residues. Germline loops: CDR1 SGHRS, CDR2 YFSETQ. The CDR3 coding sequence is TGCGCCAGCAGCTTGGCGCTAGCGGGGGCTTTAGGGGCCCAGTACTTC. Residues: CASSLALAGALGAQYF.

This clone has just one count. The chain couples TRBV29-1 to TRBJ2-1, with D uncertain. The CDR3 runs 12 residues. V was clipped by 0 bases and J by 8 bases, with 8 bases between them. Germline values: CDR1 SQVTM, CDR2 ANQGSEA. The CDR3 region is CSVEDLWHEQFF. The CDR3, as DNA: TGCAGCGTTGAAGATTTGTGGCATGAGCAGTTCTTC.

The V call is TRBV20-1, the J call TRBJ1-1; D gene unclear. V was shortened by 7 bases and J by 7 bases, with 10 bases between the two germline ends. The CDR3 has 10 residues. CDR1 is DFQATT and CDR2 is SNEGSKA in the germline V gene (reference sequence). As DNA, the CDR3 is TGCAGTGGCGGGCCACTTGAAGCTTTCTTT. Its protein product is CSGGPLEAFF.

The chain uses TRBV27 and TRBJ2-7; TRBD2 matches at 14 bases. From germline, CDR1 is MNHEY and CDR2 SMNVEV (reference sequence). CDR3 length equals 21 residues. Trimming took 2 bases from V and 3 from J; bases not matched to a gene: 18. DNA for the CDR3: TGTGCCAGCAGTTTAACCCCACCGACTAGCGGGAGGGTCAAAAACTACTACGAGCAGTACTTC. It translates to CASSLTPPTSGRVKNYYEQYF.

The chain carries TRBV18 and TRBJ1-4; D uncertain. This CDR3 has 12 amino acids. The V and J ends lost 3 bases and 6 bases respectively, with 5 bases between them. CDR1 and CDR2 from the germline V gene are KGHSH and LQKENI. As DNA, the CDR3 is TGTGCCAGCTCACCGGAGGATGAAAAACTGTTTTTT. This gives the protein CASSPEDEKLFF.

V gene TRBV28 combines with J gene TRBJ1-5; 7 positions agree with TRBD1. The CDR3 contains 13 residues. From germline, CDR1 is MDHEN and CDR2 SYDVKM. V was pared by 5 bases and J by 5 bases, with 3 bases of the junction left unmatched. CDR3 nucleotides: TGTGCCAGCAGTCGGGACAGATATCAGCCCCAGCATTTT. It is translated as CASSRDRYQPQHF.

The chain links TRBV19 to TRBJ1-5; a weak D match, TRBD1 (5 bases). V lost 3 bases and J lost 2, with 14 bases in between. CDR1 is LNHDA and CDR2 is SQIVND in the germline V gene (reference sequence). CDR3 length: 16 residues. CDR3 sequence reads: CASSISAGLGNQPQHF. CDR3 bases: TGTGCCAGTAGTATCTCGGCAGGGCTCGGCAATCAGCCCCAGCATTTT.

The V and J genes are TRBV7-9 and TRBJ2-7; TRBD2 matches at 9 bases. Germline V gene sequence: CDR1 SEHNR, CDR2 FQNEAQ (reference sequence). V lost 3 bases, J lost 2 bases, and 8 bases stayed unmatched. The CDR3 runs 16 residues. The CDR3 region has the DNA TGTGCCAGCAGCTTCGGAGCGGGAGGTAGGGCCTACGAGCAGTACTTC. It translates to CASSFGAGGRAYEQYF.

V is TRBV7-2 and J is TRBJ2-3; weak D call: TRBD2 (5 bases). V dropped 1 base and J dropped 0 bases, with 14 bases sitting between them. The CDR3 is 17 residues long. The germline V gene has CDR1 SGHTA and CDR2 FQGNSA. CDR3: CASSLDYGGSSTDTQYF. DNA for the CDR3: TGTGCCAGCAGCTTAGATTACGGCGGGTCTAGCACAGATACGCAGTATTTT.

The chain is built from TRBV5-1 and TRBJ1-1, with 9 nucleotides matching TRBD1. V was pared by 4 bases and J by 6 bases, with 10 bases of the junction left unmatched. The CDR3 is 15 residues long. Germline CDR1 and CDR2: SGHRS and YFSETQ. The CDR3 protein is CASSGDRQGGPEAFF. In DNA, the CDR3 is TGCGCCAGCAGCGGGGATCGACAGGGGGGCCCTGAAGCTTTCTTT.

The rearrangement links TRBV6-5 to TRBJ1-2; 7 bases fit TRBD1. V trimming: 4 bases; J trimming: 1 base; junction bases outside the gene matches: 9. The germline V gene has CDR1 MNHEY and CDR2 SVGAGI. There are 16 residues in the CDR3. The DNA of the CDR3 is TGTGCCAGCAGTTCTATCACGACAGGGAATAACTATGGCTACACCTTC. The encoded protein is CASSSITTGNNYGYTF.

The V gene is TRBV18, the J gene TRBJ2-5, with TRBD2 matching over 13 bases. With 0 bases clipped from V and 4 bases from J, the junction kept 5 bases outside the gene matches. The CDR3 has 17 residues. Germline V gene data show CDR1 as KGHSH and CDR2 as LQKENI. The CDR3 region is CASSPPAGLAGSETQYF. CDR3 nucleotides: TGTGCCAGCTCACCACCCGCGGGACTAGCGGGATCAGAGACCCAGTACTTC. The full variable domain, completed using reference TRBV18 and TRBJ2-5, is NAGVMQNPRHLVRRRGQEARLRCSPMKGHSHVYWYRQLPEEGLKFMVYLQKENIIDESGMPKERFSAEFPKEGPSILRIQQVVRGDSAAYFCASSPPAGLAGSETQYFGPGTRLLVL.

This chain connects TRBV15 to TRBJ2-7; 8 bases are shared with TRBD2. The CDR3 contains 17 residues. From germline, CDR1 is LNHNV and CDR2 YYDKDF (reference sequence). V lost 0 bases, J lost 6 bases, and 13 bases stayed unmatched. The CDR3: CATSRDVGGSGTFEQYF. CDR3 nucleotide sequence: TGTGCCACCAGCAGAGATGTCGGTGGTAGCGGGACCTTCGAGCAGTACTTC.

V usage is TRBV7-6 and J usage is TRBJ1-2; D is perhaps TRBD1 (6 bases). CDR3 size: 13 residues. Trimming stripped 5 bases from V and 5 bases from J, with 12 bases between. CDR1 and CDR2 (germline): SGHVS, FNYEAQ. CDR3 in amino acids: CASSPRRGYGYTF. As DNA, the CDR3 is TGTGCCAGCAGCCCCCGCAGGGGTTATGGCTACACCTTC.

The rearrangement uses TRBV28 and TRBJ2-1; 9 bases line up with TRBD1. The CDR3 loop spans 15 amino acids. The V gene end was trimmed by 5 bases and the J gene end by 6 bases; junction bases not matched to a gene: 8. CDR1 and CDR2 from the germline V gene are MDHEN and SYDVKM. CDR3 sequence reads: CASSLPGQGGNEQFF. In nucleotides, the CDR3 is TGTGCCAGCAGTCTTCCGGGACAGGGAGGCAATGAGCAGTTCTTC.

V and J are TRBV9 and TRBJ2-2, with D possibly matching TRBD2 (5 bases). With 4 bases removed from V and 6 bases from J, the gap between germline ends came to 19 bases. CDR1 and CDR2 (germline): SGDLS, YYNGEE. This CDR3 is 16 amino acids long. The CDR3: CASSLSPGSLAGELFF. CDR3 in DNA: TGTGCCAGCAGCCTCTCCCCGGGATCCCTTGCCGGGGAGCTGTTTTTT.

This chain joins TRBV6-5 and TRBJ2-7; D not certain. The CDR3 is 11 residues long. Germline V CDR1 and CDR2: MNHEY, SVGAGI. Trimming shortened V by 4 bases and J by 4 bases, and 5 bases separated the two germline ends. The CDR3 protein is CASSSRYEQYF. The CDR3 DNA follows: TGTGCCAGCAGTTCCAGATACGAGCAGTACTTC.